The TCR beta chain described here comes from a study of cytomegalovirus exposure and HLA in healthy donors. After removal of 5 bases from V and 5 bases from J, the junction contained 4 bases not matched to a gene. The CDR3 loop spans 13 amino acids. Germline V gene data show CDR1 as SGHRS and CDR2 as YFSETQ. The primer mix had 60 Vbeta and 13 Jbeta primers. Produced via immunoSEQ multiplex PCR; TCRdb's table is partial and in-frame only. The sample has 150,000 or so clones, around 81% seen once. This TCR derives from a middle-aged woman in good health and CMV-seropositive. The source material was PBMCs. The chain uses TRBV5-1 and TRBJ2-7; 10 bases map to TRBD1. CDR3 bases: TGCGCCAGCAGGACAGGGGGCATGAACGAGCAGTACTTC. Translated, it gives CASRTGGMNEQYF. Variable domain in full (rest from reference TRBV5-1 and TRBJ2-7): KAGVTQTPRYLIKTRGQQVTLSCSPISGHRSVSWYQQTPGQGLQFLFEYFSETQRNKGNFPGRFSGRQFSNSRSEMNVSTLELGDSALYLCASRTGGMNEQYFGPGTRLTVT.